This record looks at one T cell receptor beta chain sequence and its context. The target antigen is unknown. The data were obtained in a study of T cell responses to AZD1222 COVID-19 vaccine. Study-level background: Pooling of second doses given at about 4 or about 12 weeks was done.

TCRdb's copy holds only in-frame clones and misses some; the assay was immunoSEQ multiplex PCR. The profile shows about 140,000 clones, over 75% of them singletons. Study-level points and caveats: Repertoires were sampled only after the peak T cell response. A mostly white British donor set with more females was recruited, and clonal diversity was possibly underestimated.

Source: peripheral blood, taken on day 0 of AZD1222 vaccination. The TCR was taken from an adult in good health.

The CDR3 DNA reads as TGTGCCACCAGCGCGGCCGGGACCCCAATGGCTTTCTTT. Amino acid sequence: CATSAAGTPMAFF. V gene TRBV24-1 combines with J gene TRBJ1-1, with D maybe TRBD1 (5 bases). The germline V gene encodes CDR1 KGHDR and CDR2 SFDVKD. V gave up 7 bases and J gave up 11 bases, with 19 bases separating them. This CDR3 region has 13 residues.